The 23 T cell receptor beta chains given below trace back to one sample, sequenced in a study of shared clonotypes between healthy human individuals. Terminally differentiated effector memory CD45RA+ cells were left out of the naive CD8 fraction, which was CD45RO-negative and positively selected for CCR7. TCRdb's copy holds only in-frame clones and misses some; the assay was immunoSEQ multiplex PCR. This sample has millions of clones, with 85% to 95% found just once. The specimen was naive CD8+ T cells sorted from blood. These receptors originate from a man between 18 and 35 years old in good health.

CDR3 sequence reads: CASRTGNQETQYF. DNA for the CDR3: TGTGCCAGCAGAACCGGGAACCAAGAGACCCAGTACTTC. This chain uses TRBV6-5 with TRBJ2-5; TRBD2 is a possible D gene (5 bases). The V end lost 6 bases, the J end lost 0 bases, and 8 bases lay between the germline ends. This CDR3 contains 13 residues. Per the germline V gene, CDR1 is MNHEY and CDR2 is SVGAGI.

The chain uses TRBV27 and TRBJ2-1; maybe TRBD2 (6 bases). With 3 bases removed from V and 6 bases from J, the gap between germline ends came to 9 bases. The CDR3 loop spans 13 amino acids. Germline V CDR1 and CDR2: MNHEY, SMNVEV (reference sequence). The CDR3 region is CASSFVGGNEQFF. DNA of the CDR3: TGTGCCAGCAGTTTCGTGGGAGGCAATGAGCAGTTCTTC.

J is TRBJ1-5 and V is TRBV27, with TRBD1 identical over 7 bases. Germline V gene lookup returns CDR1 MNHEY and CDR2 SMNVEV (reference sequence). The V and J ends lost 4 bases and 5 bases, in that order; junction bases with no gene match: 5. This CDR3 is 14 amino acids long. CDR3 sequence: CASSSTGTDQPQHF. In nucleotides, the CDR3 is TGTGCCAGCAGTTCGACAGGGACCGATCAGCCCCAGCATTTT.

This clone was observed once. Within the sample, other DNA sequences also encode this same CDR3. V and J are TRBV4-1 and TRBJ2-7; TRBD1 is a possible D gene (5 bases). The germline CDR1 and CDR2 sequences are MGHRA and YSYEKL. Between the trimmed V and J ends, which lost 3 bases and 2 bases, there was a span of 5 bases. The CDR3 runs 12 residues. The CDR3, as DNA: TGCGCCAGCAGCCAGACAGCCTACGAGCAGTACTTC. Amino acid sequence: CASSQTAYEQYF.

V gene TRBV27 combines with J gene TRBJ2-3; maybe TRBD2 (6 bases). The CDR3 has 16 residues. V gave up 1 base and J gave up 0 bases, with 11 bases separating them. Germline CDR1 MNHEY, CDR2 SMNVEV (reference sequence). CDR3 loop: CASSLFRGTSTDTQYF. The CDR3 nucleotides are TGTGCCAGCAGTTTATTCCGGGGGACTAGCACAGATACGCAGTATTTT.

The chain employs TRBV7-3 and TRBJ2-7; weak D call: TRBD1 (6 bases). Germline V gives CDR1 SGHTA, CDR2 FQGTGA. V dropped 2 bases and J dropped 2 bases, with 13 bases sitting between them. The CDR3 contains 15 residues. CDR3 loop: CASSLSSGDPYEQYF. For the CDR3, the DNA is TGTGCCAGCAGCTTATCCTCAGGGGACCCCTACGAGCAGTACTTC.

This sequence joins TRBV5-1 and TRBJ2-3; D gene unclear. Germline assignment: CDR1 SGHRS and CDR2 YFSETQ. The CDR3 is made up of 18 amino acids. V was clipped by 4 bases and J by 1 base, with 22 bases between them. As DNA, the CDR3 is TGCGCCAGCAGCAGGTTAGATTTGATGGGGAAGGGCACAGATACGCAGTATTTT. It specifies CASSRLDLMGKGTDTQYF.

The V gene is TRBV4-3, the J gene TRBJ2-3; D gene unclear. The CDR3 spans 15 residues. Germline lookup yields CDR1 LGHNA and CDR2 YSLEER. V lost 1 base and J 3 bases, leaving 11 bases between the germline ends. CDR3 region: CASSQVWGGTDTQYF. CDR3 in DNA: TGCGCCAGCAGCCAAGTGTGGGGTGGGACAGATACGCAGTATTTT.

This chain uses TRBV5-1 with TRBJ2-3; TRBD2 matches 8 bases. CDR1 SGHRS and CDR2 YFSETQ come from the germline V gene. Trimming took 0 bases from V and 5 from J; bases not matched to a gene: 14. The CDR3 loop spans 18 amino acids. The CDR3, as DNA: TGCGCCAGCAGCTTGGAGGGAGGAGGCGGGAGGTGGATAGATACGCAGTATTTT. Protein: CASSLEGGGGRWIDTQYF.

The table lists this clone with a count of one. The V and J genes are TRBV4-1 and TRBJ1-1, with 7 bases that match TRBD1. Germline-derived CDR1 and CDR2 are MGHRA and YSYEKL. J gave up 0 bases and V 0 bases, and 7 bases lay outside the gene matches. The CDR3 covers 17 residues. Here the CDR3 DNA reads TGCGCCAGCAGCCAAGAACGTCCCAGGGGGATGAACACTGAAGCTTTCTTT. Amino acids: CASSQERPRGMNTEAFF.

J is TRBJ2-7 and V is TRBV2; no definite D call. Per germline, CDR1 SNHLY and CDR2 FYNNEI. The length of the CDR3 is 12 residues. Between the trimmed V and J ends, which lost 3 bases and 5 bases, there was a span of 8 bases. This CDR3 reads CASSDWADEQYF. The CDR3 DNA reads as TGTGCCAGCAGTGATTGGGCGGACGAGCAGTACTTC.

This sequence joins TRBV6-1 and TRBJ1-2; D not certain. This CDR3 is built from 15 residues. V gave up 4 bases and J gave up 0 bases, with 12 bases separating them. Germline loops: CDR1 MNHNS, CDR2 SASEGT. The CDR3 reads CASSVGSGPNYGYTF. In nucleotides, the CDR3 is TGTGCCAGCAGTGTAGGGTCAGGTCCTAACTATGGCTACACCTTC.

The chain carries TRBV19 and TRBJ1-5, with unresolved D. Germline CDR1 LNHDA, CDR2 SQIVND (reference sequence). The CDR3 is 14 amino acids. V dropped 2 bases and J dropped 3 bases, with 8 bases sitting between them. Written as DNA, the CDR3 is TGTGCCAGTAGTATACCGGGAGTCAATCAGCCCCAGCATTTT. Amino acids: CASSIPGVNQPQHF. Using reference TRBV19 and TRBJ1-5 for the parts outside the CDR3, the full variable domain is DGGITQSPKYLFRKEGQNVTLSCEQNLNHDAMYWYRQDPGQGLRLIYYSQIVNDFQKGDIAEGYSVSREKKESFPLTVTSAQKNPTAFYLCASSIPGVNQPQHFGDGTRLSIL.

This chain joins TRBV29-1 and TRBJ1-2; 10 nucleotides agree with TRBD1. The CDR3 has 13 amino acids. Germline CDR1 SQVTM, CDR2 ANQGSEA. V gave up 7 bases and J gave up 0 bases; unmatched junction bases: 2. CDR3 nucleotides: TGCAGCGCTGGGACAGGGGCTAACTATGGCTACACCTTC. It encodes CSAGTGANYGYTF.

This chain uses TRBV7-6 with TRBJ2-2; 7 bases match TRBD2. The CDR3 loop spans 16 amino acids. Germline CDR1 is SGHVS and CDR2 is FNYEAQ. The trim removed 2 bases at V and 1 base at J, leaving 4 bases unmatched. The CDR3 is CASSLQGGRNTGELFF. CDR3 nucleotides: TGTGCCAGCAGCTTACAGGGCGGGAGGAACACCGGGGAGCTGTTTTTT.

The gene calls are TRBV4-1 and TRBJ2-1; TRBD1 matches at 7 bases. Germline CDR1 is MGHRA and CDR2 is YSYEKL. After removal of 0 bases from V and 2 bases from J, the junction contained 4 bases not matched to a gene. This CDR3 contains 16 residues. The CDR3 spells CASSQDPQGAYNEQFF. The CDR3 DNA reads as TGCGCCAGCAGCCAAGATCCCCAGGGGGCCTACAATGAGCAGTTCTTC.

CDR3 DNA: TGTGCCAGCAGCACCGGGCCCCAGGCACCGCAAGAGACCCAGTACTTC. Protein product: CASSTGPQAPQETQYF. The rearrangement uses TRBV28 and TRBJ2-5; no firm D call. Trimming cost V 6 bases and J 2 bases, with 19 bases left between them. CDR3 length: 16 amino acids. Germline-derived CDR1 and CDR2 are MDHEN and SYDVKM.

The chain combines TRBV4-1 with TRBJ2-3; no definite D call. Germline V gene sequence: CDR1 MGHRA, CDR2 YSYEKL. The CDR3 sequence is 16 residues long. Trimming removed 1 base from V and 2 bases from J, with 13 bases in between. The CDR3 reads CASSQVGPPNTDTQYF. In DNA, the CDR3 is TGCGCCAGCAGCCAAGTCGGACCCCCGAACACAGATACGCAGTATTTT.

The rearrangement uses TRBV15 and TRBJ2-5; TRBD1 matches 8 bases. The CDR3 has 13 residues. The J segment lost 1 base and the V segment lost 5 bases, leaving 0 bases of the junction unmatched. Germline CDR1 and CDR2: LNHNV and YYDKDF (reference sequence). The CDR3, as DNA: TGTGCCACCAGCGACAGGGGCCAAGAGACCCAGTACTTC. Translation gives CATSDRGQETQYF.

This chain connects TRBV18 to TRBJ2-7; D ambiguous. Deletions cut 4 bases from V and 3 bases from J, with 13 bases between. The germline V gene has CDR1 KGHSH and CDR2 LQKENI. This CDR3 is built from 14 residues. The CDR3 here is CASSLDSGSYEQYF. The CDR3 DNA follows: TGTGCCAGCTCACTAGATTCGGGCAGCTACGAGCAGTACTTC.

V usage is TRBV7-9 and J usage is TRBJ2-1; no clear D gene. Germline loops: CDR1 SEHNR, CDR2 FQNEAQ (reference sequence). This CDR3 is 17 amino acids long. The V end lost 1 base, the J end lost 7 bases, and 20 bases lay between the germline ends. CDR3 DNA: TGTGCCAGCAGCTTAGATGATGGTAGCCAACGATTGAATGAGCAGTTCTTC. Its protein is CASSLDDGSQRLNEQFF. Based on the CDR3 plus reference TRBV7-9 and TRBJ2-1, the full variable domain is DTGVSQNPRHKITKRGQNVTFRCDPISEHNRLYWYRQTLGQGPEFLTYFQNEAQLEKSRLLSDRFSAERPKGSFSTLEIQRTEQGDSAMYLCASSLDDGSQRLNEQFFGPGTRLTVL.

This clone was recorded once. This chain uses TRBV27 with TRBJ1-6; D unresolved. Germline CDR1 is MNHEY and CDR2 is SMNVEV (reference sequence). Trimming removed 3 bases at V and 6 bases at J, with 9 bases between. The CDR3 is made up of 14 amino acids. CDR3 nucleotide sequence: TGTGCCAGCAGTTTCGGGGAGGCTAATTCACCCCTCCACTTT. It encodes CASSFGEANSPLHF.

The chain carries TRBV6-1 and TRBJ1-4; a weak D match, TRBD1 (6 bases). Germline lookup yields CDR1 MNHNS and CDR2 SASEGT. The CDR3 has 14 residues. Trimming took off 6 bases at V and 8 bases at J, with 16 bases between the two ends. CDR3 loop: CASSPQGLGEKLFF. The CDR3 bases are TGTGCCAGCAGCCCTCAGGGGTTGGGCGAAAAACTGTTTTTT.